There are a few counts of the clone carrying this TCR beta chain. The record originates from a study of T cells in Graves' hyperthyroidism and ophthalmopathy. Cells are PBMCs isolated from roughly 10 ml of fresh blood. Germline V gives CDR1 SGHRS, CDR2 YFSETQ. The CDR3 covers 14 residues. The V and J ends lost 4 bases and 5 bases respectively, with 12 bases between them. The TCR beta CDR3 regions underwent amplification using RNA transcripts as the source. Carried out on the TCR CDR3, a first-round RT-PCR used the HTBI primer set. TCRdb reanalysed the multiplex PCR reads using MiXCR and keeps one entry per CDR3 protein. The table has about 840,000 distinct CDR3 sequences, roughly 37% seen once.

This clonotype originated in a man aged 18 to 29 with Graves' hyperthyroidism. The source material was blood. This chain joins TRBV5-1 and TRBJ2-2; D is unresolved. Here the CDR3 reads CASSEELRTGELFF. The DNA for the CDR3 is TGCGCCAGCAGCGAGGAGCTTAGAACCGGGGAGCTGTTTTTT.